These 5 T cell receptor beta chains were all obtained from the same sample, sequenced in a study of blood T cell repertoires in COVID-19. Assay used: immunoSEQ multiplex PCR; TCRdb lists only in-frame clones, some missing. This sample yields some 140,000 clones, of which roughly 83% are seen a single time; roughly 29% belongs to the top ten. The specimen sequenced was peripheral blood. These receptor sequences come from a woman in her fifties or sixties with acute or convalescent COVID-19.

The rearrangement joins TRBV4-2 to TRBJ1-1; D is perhaps TRBD1 (5 bases). This CDR3 contains 19 residues. With 1 base removed from V and 5 bases from J, the gap between germline ends came to 26 bases. Germline V gene data show CDR1 as LGHNA and CDR2 as YNFKEQ. The CDR3 DNA reads TGTGCCAGCAGCCAAGCTGTAGGCGGGTTTTGGGCAGGGAGGACTGAAGCTTTCTTT. It encodes CASSQAVGGFWAGRTEAFF.

J is TRBJ1-1 and V is TRBV6-5, with 10 nucleotides matching TRBD1. V lost 6 bases, J lost 1 base, and 2 bases stayed unmatched. Germline V gene lookup returns CDR1 MNHEY and CDR2 SVGAGI. This CDR3 region has 14 residues. CDR3 sequence (DNA): TGTGCCAGCAGGACAGGGGGCAGGAACACTGAAGCTTTCTTT. It is translated as CASRTGGRNTEAFF.

The chain couples TRBV20-1 to TRBJ1-2; D not resolved. Germline CDR1 DFQATT, CDR2 SNEGSKA (reference sequence). Trimming pared 3 bases from V and 4 bases from J, leaving 12 bases between. The CDR3 contains 13 residues. CDR3 protein: CSASSRGIYGYTF. The CDR3 DNA sequence: TGCAGTGCTAGTAGTCGAGGGATCTATGGCTACACCTTC.

This chain connects TRBV5-1 to TRBJ2-5; 8 bases align to TRBD1. The CDR3 is 13 residues long. Unmatched junction bases numbered 2, after V lost 2 bases and J lost 5 bases. Per germline, CDR1 SGHRS and CDR2 YFSETQ. The CDR3 DNA reads TGCGCCAGCAGCTTTACAGGGGGGGAGACCCAGTACTTC. It is translated as CASSFTGGETQYF. Complete variable domain (other parts from reference TRBV5-1 and TRBJ2-5): KAGVTQTPRYLIKTRGQQVTLSCSPISGHRSVSWYQQTPGQGLQFLFEYFSETQRNKGNFPGRFSGRQFSNSRSEMNVSTLELGDSALYLCASSFTGGETQYFGPGTRLLVL.

The V and J genes are TRBV18 and TRBJ2-7; 11 nucleotides agree with TRBD1. The CDR3 sequence is 15 residues long. CDR1 is KGHSH and CDR2 is LQKENI in the germline V gene. Trimming at V came to 3 bases and at J to 5 bases, leaving 6 bases not matched to a gene. The CDR3 nucleotides are TGTGCCAGCTCACCCCGGGGACAGGGGGGGCACGAGCAGTACTTC. This sequence encodes CASSPRGQGGHEQYF.